This paragraph reports one TCR beta chain. This entry belongs to a study of shared clonotypes between healthy human individuals. The CDR3 has 15 residues. Germline loops: CDR1 SGHTA, CDR2 FQGNSA. V was cut by 4 bases and J by 8 bases, with 20 bases left in between. The repertoire was sequenced with immunoSEQ multiplex PCR; TCRdb's copy has only in-frame clones and lacks some. In the table there are approximately 980,000 clones, over 60% of which are singletons. Sequencing was carried out using memory CD4+ T cells sorted from blood. Subset indicated: CD45RA-negative fraction. The gene calls are TRBV7-2 and TRBJ2-5; weak D call: TRBD1 (7 bases). The sequence came from a man aged 18 to 35 in good health. CDR3 sequence: CASSYNIGGGGTQYF. CDR3 in DNA: TGTGCCAGCAGCTACAACATAGGAGGGGGCGGAACCCAGTACTTC.